This T cell receptor beta chain was obtained from a study of beta chain features in type 1 diabetes. cDNA synthesis used the whole RNA isolate, giving expressed TCRB sequences. The repertoire was sequenced with immunoSEQ multiplex PCR; TCRdb's copy has only in-frame clones and lacks some. The sample lists approximately 470,000 clones; 30% were seen once. This clone came up once. The specimen sequenced was naive CD4+ T cells from blood. This TCR derives from a man in his late teens or twenties in good health.

CDR3: CATGQGGAEAFF. The CDR3 DNA reads as TGTGCCACCGGACAGGGAGGGGCTGAAGCTTTCTTT. The chain is built from TRBV2 and TRBJ1-1, with 8 bases lining up with TRBD1. CDR3 size: 12 residues. Losses at the gene ends were 10 bases for V and 6 bases for J; bases not matched to a gene: 7. Germline loops: CDR1 SNHLY, CDR2 FYNNEI.